Shown below are 29 T cell receptor beta chains from a single sample sequenced in a study of shared clonotypes between healthy human individuals. The data were produced by immunoSEQ multiplex PCR, yet TCRdb's version contains in-frame clones alone and is incomplete. Of 2 million to 3 million clones in the sample, over 85% are singletons; the top ten hold 0.36%. The sequencing sample was made of naive CD4+ T cells from PBMCs. Subset described: CD45RA+ positively selected. The receptors were gathered from a man between 18 and 35 years old in good health. Some clones in this sample may be carry-over from other donors' samples.

The CDR3 nucleotides are TGTGCCAGCAGCTTGCGGACTAGCGGGGGCTGGGCAGATACGCAGTATTTT. It yields the protein CASSLRTSGGWADTQYF. The chain recombines TRBV5-6 with TRBJ2-3; 13 positions match TRBD2. Unmatched junction bases numbered 6, after V lost 1 base and J lost 4 bases. This CDR3 is built from 17 residues. Germline assignment: CDR1 SGHDT and CDR2 YYEEEE. Using reference TRBV5-6 and TRBJ2-3 for the parts outside the CDR3, the full variable domain is DAGVTQSPTHLIKTRGQQVTLRCSPKSGHDTVSWYQQALGQGPQFIFQYYEEEERQRGNFPDRFSGHQFPNYSSELNVNALLLGDSALYLCASSLRTSGGWADTQYFGPGTRLTVL.

V usage is TRBV2 and J usage is TRBJ2-1; TRBD2 agrees at 11 bases. The CDR3 has 15 residues. CDR1 and CDR2 (germline): SNHLY, FYNNEI. The V and J ends lost 9 bases and 7 bases, in that order; junction bases with no gene match: 11. CDR3 nucleotides: TGTGCCAGTGAATTTAGCGGGAGGGCCGTGAATGAGCAGTTCTTC. Residues: CASEFSGRAVNEQFF.

The CDR3 is CASSPVTDPTDTQYF. The CDR3 region has the DNA TGTGCCAGCAGCCCAGTGACGGACCCTACAGATACGCAGTATTTT. V gene TRBV14 combines with J gene TRBJ2-3; D gene ambiguous. Germline lookup yields CDR1 SGHDN and CDR2 FVKESK. V lost 4 bases to trimming and J lost 3 bases, with 14 bases between them. CDR3 length equals 15 residues. The entire variable domain, with the rest obtained from reference TRBV14 and TRBJ2-3, is as follows: EAGVTQFPSHSVIEKGQTVTLRCDPISGHDNLYWYRRVMGKEIKFLLHFVKESKQDESGMPNNRFLAERTGGTYSTLKVQPAELEDSGVYFCASSPVTDPTDTQYFGPGTRLTVL.

The chain has TRBV6-5 and TRBJ1-4, with no clear D. This CDR3 is built from 13 residues. Trimming left V 10 bases short and J 5 bases short, with 14 bases between. The germline gives CDR1 MNHEY, CDR2 SVGAGI. The DNA of the CDR3 is TGTGCCACCCGGGGTCCCCAGAATGAAAAACTGTTTTTT. The encoded protein is CATRGPQNEKLFF.

The chain uses TRBV27 and TRBJ2-3; D is unclear. Germline lookup yields CDR1 MNHEY and CDR2 SMNVEV (reference sequence). V lost 7 bases, J lost 2 bases, and 13 bases lay in between. This CDR3 region has 14 residues. CDR3: CASKIEEFTDTQYF. Here the CDR3 DNA reads TGTGCCAGCAAAATCGAAGAGTTCACAGATACGCAGTATTTT.

This chain joins TRBV11-1 and TRBJ2-3; TRBD2 is a possible D gene (6 bases). V lost 3 bases and J lost 3, with 16 bases in between. Per the germline V gene, CDR1 is SGHAT and CDR2 is FQDESV (reference sequence). CDR3 size: 16 residues. CDR3 residues: CASSLDGSGGTDTQYF. In nucleotides, the CDR3 is TGTGCCAGCAGCTTGGACGGGAGTGGGGGTACAGATACGCAGTATTTT.

The genes are TRBV14 and TRBJ2-6; D remains unclear. The CDR3 totals 15 residues. Trimming left V 1 base short and J 2 bases short, with 6 bases between. In germline, CDR1 is SGHDN, CDR2 FVKESK. The CDR3 DNA reads TGTGCCAGCAGCCAAGGTTATGCTGGGGCCAACGTCCTGACTTTC. Amino acid sequence: CASSQGYAGANVLTF.

The chain is built from TRBV5-6 and TRBJ2-2; maybe TRBD2 (5 bases). Trimming pared 1 base from V and 2 bases from J, leaving 15 bases between. Germline V CDR1 and CDR2: SGHDT, YYEEEE. There are 17 residues in the CDR3. The CDR3 DNA sequence: TGTGCCAGCAGCTTGATTGTGGGAGTTGGAAACACCGGGGAGCTGTTTTTT. Its translation: CASSLIVGVGNTGELFF.

This clone was found a few times. V and J are TRBV6-6 and TRBJ1-5, with D possibly being TRBD1 (6 bases). V lost 7 bases and J lost 3, with 13 bases in between. Germline CDR1 MNHNY, CDR2 SVGAGI (reference sequence). CDR3 length equals 14 residues. Written as DNA, the CDR3 is TGTGCCAGCACTACAGGGAACTACAATCAGCCCCAGCATTTT. Amino acids: CASTTGNYNQPQHF.

The chain joins TRBV28 to TRBJ2-1; the D gene could be TRBD1 or TRBD2 (5 bases each). Trimming took off 4 bases at V and 5 bases at J, with 30 bases between the two ends. The CDR3 length is 20 residues. Germline V gene data show CDR1 as MDHEN and CDR2 as SYDVKM. CDR3 nucleotide sequence: TGTGCCAGCAGTTCCCCCATATGGCAGGTGGGAAAGGGGAGAGACAATGAGCAGTTCTTC. It yields the protein CASSSPIWQVGKGRDNEQFF.

This chain joins TRBV28 and TRBJ1-2; D is undetermined. The germline V gene has CDR1 MDHEN and CDR2 SYDVKM. V dropped 6 bases and J dropped 4 bases, with 12 bases sitting between them. CDR3 length: 13 amino acids. CDR3 DNA: TGTGCCAGCAGAGATACTGCGGTCTATGGCTACACCTTC. It specifies CASRDTAVYGYTF.

J is TRBJ2-7 and V is TRBV7-9; TRBD2 matches 10 bases. The V and J ends lost 5 bases and 0 bases, in that order; junction bases with no gene match: 7. Per the germline V gene, CDR1 is SEHNR and CDR2 is FQNEAQ (reference sequence). This CDR3 contains 16 residues. The CDR3 nucleotides are TGTGCCAGCAGCCTAGTGACTAGCGGGTCCTCCTACGAGCAGTACTTC. It codes for CASSLVTSGSSYEQYF.

This chain joins TRBV4-3 and TRBJ1-1; D may be TRBD1 (6 bases). Trimming removed 4 bases from V and 5 bases from J, with 20 bases in between. Germline CDR1 reads LGHNA; CDR2 reads YSLEER. This CDR3 spans 16 amino acids. CDR3 in DNA: TGCGCCAGCAGCCCCGAAACAGGGAGGGCGAGGACTGAAGCTTTCTTT. Encoded protein: CASSPETGRARTEAFF.

The rearrangement links TRBV5-1 to TRBJ1-2; 7 bases align to TRBD1. The ends lost 7 bases at V and 2 bases at J; junction bases unmatched: 8. Germline CDR1 is SGHRS and CDR2 is YFSETQ. CDR3 length: 14 residues. CDR3 sequence: CASGRDSVNYGYTF. The CDR3 DNA reads as TGCGCCAGCGGGCGGGACAGCGTCAACTATGGCTACACCTTC.

The chain recombines TRBV25-1 with TRBJ2-2; D unclear. Per germline, CDR1 MGHDK and CDR2 SYGVNS. V was clipped by 3 bases and J by 1 base, with 9 bases between them. This CDR3 is 15 amino acids long. For the CDR3, the DNA is TGTGCCAGCAGTGATTCAAGGTGGAACACCGGGGAGCTGTTTTTT. This gives the protein CASSDSRWNTGELFF. The variable domain in full, completed from reference TRBV25-1 and TRBJ2-2, reads EADIYQTPRYLVIGTGKKITLECSQTMGHDKMYWYQQDPGMELHLIHYSYGVNSTEKGDLSSESTVSRIRTEHFPLTLESARPSHTSQYLCASSDSRWNTGELFFGEGSRLTVL.

This sequence joins TRBV6-6 and TRBJ2-5; D is uncertain. V lost 6 bases and J 0 bases, leaving 5 bases between the germline ends. Germline CDR1 and CDR2: MNHNY and SVGAGI (reference sequence). The CDR3 totals 12 residues. The CDR3 here is CASRAYQETQYF. CDR3 sequence (DNA): TGTGCCAGCAGAGCTTACCAAGAGACCCAGTACTTC.

The rearrangement joins TRBV6-1 to TRBJ1-2; possible D gene TRBD1, 6 bases. Germline CDR1 and CDR2: MNHNS and SASEGT. The V end lost 6 bases, the J end lost 3 bases, and 11 bases lay between the germline ends. This CDR3 is built from 13 residues. In nucleotides, the CDR3 is TGTGCCAGCAGGTCGGGGGCTGACTATGGCTACACCTTC. This sequence encodes CASRSGADYGYTF.

V is TRBV6-5 and J is TRBJ1-5; no firm D call. Germline V gene sequence: CDR1 MNHEY, CDR2 SVGAGI. The CDR3 sequence is 13 residues long. V was cut by 5 bases and J by 1 base, with 6 bases left in between. The CDR3 here is CASSKQSNQPQHF. DNA for the CDR3: TGTGCCAGCAGTAAACAGAGCAATCAGCCCCAGCATTTT.

The chain links TRBV5-6 to TRBJ1-1, with D perhaps TRBD1 (6 bases). V lost 4 bases and J 1 base, leaving 17 bases between the germline ends. The CDR3 consists of 16 residues. Looked up from germline, CDR1 is SGHDT and CDR2 is YYEEEE. The CDR3 nucleotides are TGTGCCAGCAGCAAAGTCACCGGACAGAGGAACACTGAAGCTTTCTTT. Translated: CASSKVTGQRNTEAFF.

The chain carries TRBV18 and TRBJ2-7; D not certain. Per the germline V gene, CDR1 is KGHSH and CDR2 is LQKENI. Trimming cost V 0 bases and J 6 bases, with 15 bases left between them. This CDR3 comprises 15 residues. CDR3 sequence (DNA): TGTGCCAGCTCACCACCCTCGGCCAGCTTGGCCGAGCAGTACTTC. It codes for CASSPPSASLAEQYF.

This chain uses TRBV28 with TRBJ1-5, with unresolved D. The V gene's germline CDR1 is MDHEN and CDR2 SYDVKM. With 6 bases removed from V and 3 bases from J, the gap between germline ends came to 24 bases. The CDR3 is 18 amino acids. The CDR3 region is CASSIVLTNSADNQPQHF. The CDR3 region has the DNA TGTGCCAGCAGCATAGTTCTCACGAACAGCGCCGACAATCAGCCCCAGCATTTT.

This chain links TRBV2 with TRBJ2-2; TRBD1 is a possible D gene (6 bases). There are 17 residues in the CDR3. Looked up from germline, CDR1 is SNHLY and CDR2 is FYNNEI. V shed 4 bases and J shed 5 bases, with 20 bases lying between them. The CDR3 sequence: CASSGGPRPTGTGELFF. In DNA, the CDR3 is TGTGCCAGCAGTGGGGGACCGCGTCCCACAGGGACCGGGGAGCTGTTTTTT.

V and J are TRBV11-2 and TRBJ1-2; D ambiguous. Trimming pared 5 bases from V and 0 bases from J, leaving 13 bases between. The CDR3 has 15 residues. Per the germline V gene, CDR1 is SGHAT and CDR2 is FQNNGV. CDR3 protein: CASSPEPTTNYGYTF. DNA for the CDR3: TGTGCCAGCAGCCCCGAACCCACAACTAACTATGGCTACACCTTC.

CDR3 nucleotides: TGTGCCATCAGTGAGTTGCCCTTGGGCAATGAGCAGTTCTTC. Amino acid sequence: CAISELPLGNEQFF. The rearrangement joins TRBV10-3 to TRBJ2-1; D unresolved. The CDR3 sequence is 14 residues long. From germline, CDR1 is ENHRY and CDR2 SYGVKD. V was clipped by 1 base and J by 6 bases, with 10 bases between them.

This clone was observed a single time. The rearrangement links TRBV9 to TRBJ2-7; 12 bases map to TRBD2. This CDR3 has 15 residues. The J segment lost 0 bases and the V segment lost 4 bases, leaving 2 bases of the junction unmatched. Per germline, CDR1 SGDLS and CDR2 YYNGEE. Here the CDR3 DNA reads TGTGCCAGCAGCTTGGGACTAGCGGGCTCCTACGAGCAGTACTTC. The encoded protein is CASSLGLAGSYEQYF.

This clone was observed a handful of times. Other DNA sequences in this sample translate to the same CDR3. The rearrangement uses TRBV30 and TRBJ2-2; no clear D gene. This CDR3 has 13 amino acids. Trimming shortened V by 0 bases and J by 2 bases, and 4 bases separated the two germline ends. Germline CDR1 GTSNPN, CDR2 SVGIG (reference sequence). The CDR3 DNA sequence: TGTGCCTGGAGTGTGGGTAACACCGGGGAGCTGTTTTTT. Protein sequence: CAWSVGNTGELFF.

The J gene is TRBJ2-7, the V gene TRBV5-5; D call uncertain. The V and J ends lost 1 base and 2 bases respectively, with 4 bases between them. The germline V gene encodes CDR1 SGHKS and CDR2 YYEKEE (reference sequence). This CDR3 spans 12 amino acids. CDR3 sequence (DNA): TGTGCCAGCAGCTTGTTAACCTACGAGCAGTACTTC. It encodes CASSLLTYEQYF.

This chain uses TRBV5-4 with TRBJ2-7; 8 nucleotides align to TRBD1. There are 15 residues in the CDR3. Germline CDR1 SGHNT, CDR2 YYREEE (reference sequence). With 0 bases clipped from V and 5 bases from J, the junction kept 7 bases outside the gene matches. Here the CDR3 DNA reads TGTGCCAGCAGCTTGGGAGGACAGGGTAAGAACGAGCAGTACTTC. Protein product: CASSLGGQGKNEQYF.

This clone was recorded once. The chain joins TRBV28 to TRBJ1-2, with D uncertain. This CDR3 region has 15 residues. V lost 8 bases to trimming and J lost 8 bases, with 24 bases between them. Germline CDR1 and CDR2: MDHEN and SYDVKM. CDR3: CASAAGLPPARGYTF. The CDR3 DNA reads as TGTGCCAGCGCGGCCGGGCTTCCTCCGGCACGAGGCTACACCTTC.